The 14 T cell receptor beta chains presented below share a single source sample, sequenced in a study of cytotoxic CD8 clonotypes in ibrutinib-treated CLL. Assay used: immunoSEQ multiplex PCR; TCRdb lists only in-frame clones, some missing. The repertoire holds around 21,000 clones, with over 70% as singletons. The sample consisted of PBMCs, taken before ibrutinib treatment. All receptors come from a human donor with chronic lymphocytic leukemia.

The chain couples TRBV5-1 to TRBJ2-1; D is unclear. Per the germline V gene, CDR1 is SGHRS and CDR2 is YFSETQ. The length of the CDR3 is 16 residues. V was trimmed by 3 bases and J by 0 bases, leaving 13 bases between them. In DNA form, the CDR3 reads TGCGCCAGCAGCTCCTCGGCCAGCCTCTCCTACAATGAGCAGTTCTTC. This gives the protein CASSSSASLSYNEQFF.

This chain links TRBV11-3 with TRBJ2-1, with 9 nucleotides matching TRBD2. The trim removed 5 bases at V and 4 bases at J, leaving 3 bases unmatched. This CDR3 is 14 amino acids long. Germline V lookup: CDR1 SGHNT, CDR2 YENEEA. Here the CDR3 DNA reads TGTGCCAGCAGCGTTAGCGGGAGATACAATGAGCAGTTCTTC. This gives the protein CASSVSGRYNEQFF. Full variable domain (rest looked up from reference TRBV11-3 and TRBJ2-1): EAGVVQSPRYKIIEKKQPVAFWCNPISGHNTLYWYLQNLGQGPELLIRYENEEAVDDSQLPKDRFSAERLKGVDSTLKIQPAELGDSAVYLCASSVSGRYNEQFFGPGTRLTVL.

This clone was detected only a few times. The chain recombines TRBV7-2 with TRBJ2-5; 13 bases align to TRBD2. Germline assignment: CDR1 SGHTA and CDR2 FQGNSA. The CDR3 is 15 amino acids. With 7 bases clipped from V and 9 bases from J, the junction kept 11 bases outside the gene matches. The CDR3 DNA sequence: TGTGCCAGCAAAGTCGGCTGGACTAGCGGGAGTTCCCAGTACTTC. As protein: CASKVGWTSGSSQYF.

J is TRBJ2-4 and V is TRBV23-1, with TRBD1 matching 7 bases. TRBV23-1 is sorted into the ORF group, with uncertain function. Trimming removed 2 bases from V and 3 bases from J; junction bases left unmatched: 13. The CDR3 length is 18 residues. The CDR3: CASSQNCVGQVIKNIQYF. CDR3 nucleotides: TGCGCCAGCAGTCAAAATTGTGTCGGACAGGTAATCAAAAACATTCAGTACTTC.

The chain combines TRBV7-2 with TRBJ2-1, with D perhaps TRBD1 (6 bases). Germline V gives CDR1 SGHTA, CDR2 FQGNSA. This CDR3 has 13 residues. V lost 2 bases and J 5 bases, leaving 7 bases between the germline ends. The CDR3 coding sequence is TGTGCCAGCAGCTTAAACAGGGACAATGAGCAGTTCTTC. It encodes CASSLNRDNEQFF.

CDR3 DNA sequence: TGTGCCAGCAGCTCGGACTATACCACAGATACGCAGTATTTT. This codes for CASSSDYTTDTQYF. V gene TRBV5-4 combines with J gene TRBJ2-3; TRBD2 is a possible D gene (6 bases). The CDR3 covers 14 residues. The V end lost 3 bases, the J end lost 2 bases, and 10 bases lay between the germline ends. Germline V lookup: CDR1 SGHNT, CDR2 YYREEE (reference sequence).

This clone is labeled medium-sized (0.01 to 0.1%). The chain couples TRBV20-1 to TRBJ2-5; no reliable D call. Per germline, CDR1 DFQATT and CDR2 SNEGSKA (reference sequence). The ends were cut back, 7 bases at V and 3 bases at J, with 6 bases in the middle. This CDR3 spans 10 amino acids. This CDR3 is CSGEEETQYF. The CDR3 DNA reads TGCAGTGGGGAAGAAGAGACCCAGTACTTC.

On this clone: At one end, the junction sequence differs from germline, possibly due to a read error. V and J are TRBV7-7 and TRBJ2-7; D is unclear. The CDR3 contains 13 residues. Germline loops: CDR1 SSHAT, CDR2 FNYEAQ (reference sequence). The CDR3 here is CASSSGDTGEQYF. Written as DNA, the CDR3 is TGTGCTAGCAGCTCCGGAGACACGGGCGAGCAGTACTTC.

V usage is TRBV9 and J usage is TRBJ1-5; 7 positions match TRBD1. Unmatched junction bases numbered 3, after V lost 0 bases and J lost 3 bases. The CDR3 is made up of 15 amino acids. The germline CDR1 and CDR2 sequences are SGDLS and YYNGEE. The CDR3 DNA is TGTGCCAGCAGCGTAGAAGGGACAGTCAATCAGCCCCAGCATTTT. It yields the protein CASSVEGTVNQPQHF.

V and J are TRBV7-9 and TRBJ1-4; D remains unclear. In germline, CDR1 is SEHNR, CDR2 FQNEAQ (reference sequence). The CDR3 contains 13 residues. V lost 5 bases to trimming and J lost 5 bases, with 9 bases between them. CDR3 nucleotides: TGTGCCAGCAGCCCATATCCAAATGAAAAACTGTTTTTT. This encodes CASSPYPNEKLFF.

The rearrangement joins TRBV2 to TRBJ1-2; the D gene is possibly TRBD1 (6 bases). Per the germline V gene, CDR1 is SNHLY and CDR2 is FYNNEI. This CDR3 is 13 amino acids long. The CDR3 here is CGTGGAGPYGYTF. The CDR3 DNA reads TGTGGCACTGGGGGGGCAGGGCCCTATGGCTACACCTTC.

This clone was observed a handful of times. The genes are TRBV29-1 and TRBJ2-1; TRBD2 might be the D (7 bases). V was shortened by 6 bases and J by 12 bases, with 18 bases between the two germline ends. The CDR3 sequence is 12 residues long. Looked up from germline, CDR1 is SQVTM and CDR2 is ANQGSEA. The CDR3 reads CSVGEGGLRQFF. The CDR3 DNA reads TGCAGCGTGGGGGAGGGGGGCTTGCGGCAGTTCTTC.

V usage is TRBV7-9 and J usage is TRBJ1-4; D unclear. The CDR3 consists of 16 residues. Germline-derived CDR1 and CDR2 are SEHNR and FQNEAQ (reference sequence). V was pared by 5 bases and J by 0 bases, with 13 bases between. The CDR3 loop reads CASSPRGNPTNEKLFF. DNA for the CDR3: TGTGCCAGCAGCCCCCGTGGGAACCCAACTAATGAAAAACTGTTTTTT.

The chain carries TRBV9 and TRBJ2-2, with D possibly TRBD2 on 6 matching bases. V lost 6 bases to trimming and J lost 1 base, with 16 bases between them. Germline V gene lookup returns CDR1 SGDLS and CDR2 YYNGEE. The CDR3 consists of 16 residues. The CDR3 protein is CASNRNRDWNTGELFF. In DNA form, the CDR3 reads TGTGCCAGCAATAGGAACCGGGACTGGAACACCGGGGAGCTGTTTTTT.